Below, 8 T cell receptor beta chains from the same sample are listed, as sequenced in a study of T cells in Graves' hyperthyroidism and ophthalmopathy. Researchers took RNA transcripts and amplified the TCR beta CDR3 regions from them. RT-PCR in the first round (using the HTBI primer set) targeted the TCR CDR3. TCRdb recomputed calls from the multiplex PCR reads with MiXCR, one row per CDR3 protein. The repertoire holds approximately 570,000 distinct CDR3 sequences, with just under 20% as singletons. The material sequenced was blood. Receptor source: a man aged 35 to 55 with Graves' ophthalmopathy.

The table lists this clonotype with a few counts. This chain joins TRBV5-1 and TRBJ2-2; tentative D call: TRBD1 (6 bases). CDR1 and CDR2 from the germline V gene are SGHRS and YFSETQ. Trimming shortened V by 4 bases and J by 4 bases, and 14 bases separated the two germline ends. The CDR3 covers 15 residues. The CDR3 DNA follows: TGCGCCAGCAGCGAGATACAGGGACGCACCGGGGAGCTGTTTTTT. The encoded protein is CASSEIQGRTGELFF.

V usage is TRBV27 and J usage is TRBJ2-2; TRBD2 aligns across 13 bases. The CDR3 is 15 residues long. Germline V gives CDR1 MNHEY, CDR2 SMNVEV (reference sequence). Trimming took 7 bases from V and 4 from J; bases not matched to a gene: 3. CDR3 protein: CASKRTSGSTGELFF. The CDR3 coding sequence is TGTGCCAGCAAAAGGACTAGCGGGAGCACCGGGGAGCTGTTTTTT.

This clonotype was detected many times. The J gene is TRBJ2-3, the V gene TRBV2, with 8 bases fitting TRBD2. Per germline, CDR1 SNHLY and CDR2 FYNNEI. CDR3 length: 13 residues. Trimming at V came to 8 bases and at J to 3 bases, leaving 4 bases not matched to a gene. In DNA, the CDR3 is TGTGCCAGCTCGGGGGGGCGGACAGATACGCAGTATTTT. This gives the protein CASSGGRTDTQYF. The full variable domain, completed using reference TRBV2 and TRBJ2-3, is EPEVTQTPSHQVTQMGQEVILRCVPISNHLYFYWYRQILGQKVEFLVSFYNNEISEKSEIFDDQFSVERPDGSNFTLKIRSTKLEDSAMYFCASSGGRTDTQYFGPGTRLTVL.

There are a few counts of this clonotype. This chain connects TRBV20-1 to TRBJ1-5, with 7 bases identical to TRBD1. Germline values: CDR1 DFQATT, CDR2 SNEGSKA (reference sequence). The CDR3 covers 15 residues. With V trimmed by 6 bases and J by 1 base, 9 bases remained unmatched. This CDR3 is CSAPIGGRSNQPQHF. The CDR3 DNA reads TGCAGTGCGCCCATAGGGGGCAGGAGCAATCAGCCCCAGCATTTT.

This clonotype was found many times. This sequence joins TRBV20-1 and TRBJ2-3; D possibly corresponds to TRBD2 (5 bases). This CDR3 spans 14 amino acids. V lost 6 bases and J 0 bases, leaving 13 bases between the germline ends. CDR1 and CDR2 (germline): DFQATT, SNEGSKA (reference sequence). The CDR3 is CSALARTSTDTQYF. The CDR3 DNA reads as TGCAGTGCGTTAGCGCGGACTAGCACAGATACGCAGTATTTT.

This clonotype was picked up many times. This chain uses TRBV5-1 with TRBJ1-6; D unresolved. Germline V gene data show CDR1 as SGHRS and CDR2 as YFSETQ. V lost 3 bases to trimming and J lost 8 bases, with 9 bases between them. The CDR3 runs to 13 residues. The CDR3 is CASSSNVDSPLHF. The CDR3 DNA is TGCGCCAGCAGCTCCAACGTGGATTCACCCCTCCACTTT.

With respect to this clonotype: The junction departs from germline at one end; a sequencing error may be responsible. The rearrangement joins TRBV5-1 to TRBJ2-2; TRBD2 might be the D (5 bases). CDR1 is SGHRS and CDR2 is YFSETQ in the germline V gene. CDR3 size: 16 residues. The CDR3 is CASSGGGASNTGELFF. DNA for the CDR3: TGTGCCAGCAGCGGAGGCGGAGCAAGCAACACCGGGGAGCTGTTTTTT.

This clonotype was observed a few times. V gene TRBV18 combines with J gene TRBJ2-1; TRBD1 matches at 10 bases. The ends lost 6 bases at V and 4 bases at J; junction bases unmatched: 18. Looked up from germline, CDR1 is KGHSH and CDR2 is LQKENI. The CDR3 loop spans 19 amino acids. The CDR3 coding sequence is TGTGCCAGCTCCCACGCCGGGACAGGGGTTATTTCGCCGTACAATGAGCAGTTCTTC. It yields the protein CASSHAGTGVISPYNEQFF.